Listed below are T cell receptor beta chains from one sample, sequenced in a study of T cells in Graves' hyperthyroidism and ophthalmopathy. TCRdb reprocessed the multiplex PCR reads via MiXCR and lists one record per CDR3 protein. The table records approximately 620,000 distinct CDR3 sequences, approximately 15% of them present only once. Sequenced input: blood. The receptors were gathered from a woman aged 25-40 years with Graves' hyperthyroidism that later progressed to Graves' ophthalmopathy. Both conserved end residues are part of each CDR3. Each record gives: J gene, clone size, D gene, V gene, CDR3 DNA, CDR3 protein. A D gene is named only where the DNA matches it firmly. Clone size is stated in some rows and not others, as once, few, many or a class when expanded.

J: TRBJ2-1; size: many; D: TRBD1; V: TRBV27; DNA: TGTGCCAGCAGCCGCAGCCGGGACAGGGGCCGGAATGAGCAGTTCTTC; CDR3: CASSRSRDRGRNEQFF
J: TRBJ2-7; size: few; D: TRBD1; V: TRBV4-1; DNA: TGCGCCAGCAGCCTTAGAGGACAGGGTAACGACGAGCAGTACTTC; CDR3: CASSLRGQGNDEQYF
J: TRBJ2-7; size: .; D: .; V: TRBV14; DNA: TGTGCCAGCAGGTTCACAGGATCCGAGCAGTACTTC; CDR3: CASRFTGSEQYF
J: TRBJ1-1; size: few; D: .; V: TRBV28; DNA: TGTGCCAGCAGGACGGGGTCTATGAACACTGAAGCTTTCTTT; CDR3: CASRTGSMNTEAFF
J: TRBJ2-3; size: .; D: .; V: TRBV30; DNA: TGTGCCTGGAGTGGTCGGGGAAGGAGCACAGATACGCAGTATTTT; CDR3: CAWSGRGRSTDTQYF
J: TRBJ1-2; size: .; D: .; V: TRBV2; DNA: TGTGCCTGTCGGGGCCATGGCTACACCTTC; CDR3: CACRGHGYTF
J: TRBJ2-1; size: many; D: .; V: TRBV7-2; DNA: TGTGCCAGCAACACCCCCGACAATGAGCAGTTCTTC; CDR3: CASNTPDNEQFF
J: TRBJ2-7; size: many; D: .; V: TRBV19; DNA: TGTGCCAGTAGTATAGGCACCAACGAGCAGTACTTC; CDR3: CASSIGTNEQYF
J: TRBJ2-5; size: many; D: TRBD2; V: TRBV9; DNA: TGTGCCAGCAGCGTAGGGCTAGCGGAAGAGACCCAGTACTTC; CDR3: CASSVGLAEETQYF
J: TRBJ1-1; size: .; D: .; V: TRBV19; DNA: TGTGCCAGTATGCGGCCTGAGAACACTGAAGCTTTCTTT; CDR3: CASMRPENTEAFF
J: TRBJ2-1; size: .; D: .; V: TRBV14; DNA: TGTGCCAGCAGCGCAGGGGCCTACAATGAGCAGTTCTTC; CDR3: CASSAGAYNEQFF
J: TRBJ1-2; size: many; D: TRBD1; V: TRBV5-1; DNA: TGCGCCAGCAGCACACTCCAGGGGGGGTATGGCTACACCTTC; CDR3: CASSTLQGGYGYTF
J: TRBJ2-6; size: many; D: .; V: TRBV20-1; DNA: TGCAGTGCTAGGGTCCCCAGGGGATCTGGGGCCAACGTCCTGACTTTC; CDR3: CSARVPRGSGANVLTF
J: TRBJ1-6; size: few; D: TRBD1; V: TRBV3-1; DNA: TGTGCCAGCAGCCAAGGGACAGGGGATTCACCCCTCCACTTT; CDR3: CASSQGTGDSPLHF
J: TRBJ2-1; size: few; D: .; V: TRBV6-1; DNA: TGTGCCAGCAGAGATCCGCGTCTGAGCTCCTACAATGAGCAGTTCTTC; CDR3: CASRDPRLSSYNEQFF
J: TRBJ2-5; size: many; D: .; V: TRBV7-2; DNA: TGTGCCAGCAGCTCCCTATCGGGAGCGTTTCAAGAGACCCAGTACTTC; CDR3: CASSSLSGAFQETQYF
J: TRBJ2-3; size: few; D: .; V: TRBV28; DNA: TGTGCCAGCAGTCACGAAGGTACGCAGTATTTT; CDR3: CASSHEGTQYF
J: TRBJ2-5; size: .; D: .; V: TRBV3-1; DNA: TGTGCCAGCAGCCAAGCTCGGGGGTTCCCCAGGGGGTCCGGCGAGACCCAGTACTTC; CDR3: CASSQARGFPRGSGETQYF
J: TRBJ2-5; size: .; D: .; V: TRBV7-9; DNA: TGTGCCAGCAGCCACAACGGGGAAGAGACCCAGTACTTC; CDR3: CASSHNGEETQYF
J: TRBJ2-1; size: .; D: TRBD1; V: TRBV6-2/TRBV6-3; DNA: TGTGCCAGCAGACAACAGGGGATTACGGCCCGTAGGCAGTTCTTC; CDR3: CASRQQGITARRQFF
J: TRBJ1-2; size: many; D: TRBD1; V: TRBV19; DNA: TGTGCCAGTAGCATACCGGGACAGGGAGTCTATGGCTACACCTTC; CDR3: CASSIPGQGVYGYTF
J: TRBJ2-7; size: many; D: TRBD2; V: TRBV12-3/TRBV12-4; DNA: TGTGCCAGCACCCTGGGGGGGGTCTCCTACGAGCAGTACTTC; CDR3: CASTLGGVSYEQYF
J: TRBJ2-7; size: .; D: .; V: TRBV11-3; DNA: TGTGCCAGCAGCTCCCGGCGGGCAGGAGGTGAGCAGTACTTC; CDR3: CASSSRRAGGEQYF
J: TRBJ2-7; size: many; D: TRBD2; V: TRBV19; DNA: TGTGCCAGTAGAAGTAGCGGGAGCGCCTTCGAGCAGTACTTC; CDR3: CASRSSGSAFEQYF
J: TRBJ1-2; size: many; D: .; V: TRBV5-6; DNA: TGTGCCAGCAGCTTTGACAGAACTAACTATGGCTACACCTTC; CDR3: CASSFDRTNYGYTF
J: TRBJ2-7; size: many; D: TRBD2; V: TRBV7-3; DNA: TGTGCCAGCAGCCCCGGACTAGAGTACGAGCAGTACTTC; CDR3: CASSPGLEYEQYF
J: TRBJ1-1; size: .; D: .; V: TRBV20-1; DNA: TGCAGTGCTAGACGGGAGAACACTGAAGCTTTCTTT; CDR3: CSARRENTEAFF
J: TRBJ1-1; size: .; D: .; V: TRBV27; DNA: TGTGCCAGCAGTGAAAGCAGGGACTTCACTGAAGCTTTCTTT; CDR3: CASSESRDFTEAFF